This entry concerns a single T cell receptor (beta chain). Its target is not known. V was shortened by 1 base and J by 9 bases, with 4 bases between the two germline ends. CDR3 length: 11 amino acids. The germline V gene has CDR1 SEHNR and CDR2 FQNEAQ (reference sequence). These data belong to a study of T cell responses to AZD1222 COVID-19 vaccine. Study-wide results and caveats: At study baseline, merely six AZD1222 recipients were seropositive.

TCRdb's table, derived via immunoSEQ multiplex PCR, lists solely in-frame clones and lacks some. The sample gives about 140,000 clones, approximately 90% of which show up once; around 3% is in the top ten. The chain couples TRBV7-9 to TRBJ2-1; the D is unclear. Material: peripheral blood, obtained on day 0 of AZD1222 vaccination. This clonotype was sampled from an adult in good health. In nucleotides, the CDR3 is TGTGCCAGCAGCTTAGAGCTTGAGCAGTTCTTC. It encodes CASSLELEQFF.